Presented here are 25 T cell receptor beta chains from one specimen sequenced in a study of blood T cell repertoires in COVID-19. TCRdb's copy holds only in-frame clones and misses some; the assay was immunoSEQ multiplex PCR. The data contain 100,000 to 150,000 clones, around four fifths of them singletons. Sequencing used peripheral blood. These receptors all come from a man in his 60s with acute or convalescent COVID-19.

The gene calls are TRBV23-1 and TRBJ1-2; a possible D gene is TRBD1 (5 bases). TRBV23-1 is recorded as an ORF, its role being uncertain. The CDR3 has 13 residues. The V and J ends lost 2 bases and 8 bases respectively, with 12 bases between them. In DNA, the CDR3 is TGCGCCAGCAGTCAACCGGGGGGAAACGGCTACACCTTC. This sequence encodes CASSQPGGNGYTF.

The gene calls are TRBV3-1 (or the pseudogene TRBV3-2) and TRBJ2-5; maybe TRBD2 (5 bases). The germline V gene has CDR1 LGHDT and CDR2 YNNKEL (reference sequence). This CDR3 is built from 14 residues. The V gene lost 2 bases and the J gene lost 5 bases, with 12 bases spanning the gap. CDR3 amino acids: CASSQILTGETQYF. DNA for the CDR3: TGTGCCAGCAGCCAAATACTTACGGGGGAGACCCAGTACTTC.

This chain uses TRBV4-1 with TRBJ1-3; TRBD1 matches at 8 bases. The CDR3 has 15 residues. CDR1 and CDR2 from the germline V gene are MGHRA and YSYEKL. Trimming at V came to 4 bases and at J to 4 bases, leaving 6 bases not matched to a gene. CDR3 residues: CASSRGQVTGNTIYF. CDR3 nucleotides: TGCGCCAGCAGCCGGGGACAGGTAACGGGAAACACCATATATTTT.

This clone has a single count. DNA for the CDR3: TGTGCCTGGGGGACTCTCACCTACAATGAGCAGTTCTTC. This encodes CAWGTLTYNEQFF. This chain uses TRBV12-3 or TRBV12-4 with TRBJ2-1, with D maybe TRBD2 (6 bases). Trimming removed 11 bases from V and 2 bases from J, with 13 bases in between. The CDR3 runs to 13 residues.

This clone was picked up one time. The J gene is TRBJ2-3, the V gene TRBV9; D may be TRBD2 (6 bases). V was trimmed by 9 bases and J by 2 bases, leaving 25 bases between them. Germline V lookup: CDR1 SGDLS, CDR2 YYNGEE. The CDR3 has 17 residues. For the CDR3, the DNA is TGTGCCACCTCACCCCCCATGGGAGGCAGCCCCACAGATACGCAGTATTTT. Translating gives CATSPPMGGSPTDTQYF.

The rearrangement joins TRBV7-9 to TRBJ1-2; no reliable D call. The V end lost 4 bases, the J end lost 7 bases, and 16 bases lay between the germline ends. This CDR3 contains 14 residues. The germline gives CDR1 SEHNR, CDR2 FQNEAQ (reference sequence). DNA of the CDR3: TGTGCCAGCAGCTCTGCCCGGACTCGCCTTGGCTACACCTTC. It is translated as CASSSARTRLGYTF.

The chain carries TRBV3-1 (or the pseudogene TRBV3-2) and TRBJ1-5; D not certain. Germline V gives CDR1 LGHDT, CDR2 YNNKEL (reference sequence). The V end lost 0 bases, the J end lost 7 bases, and 16 bases lay between the germline ends. This CDR3 contains 16 residues. The CDR3 loop is CASSQDPTVTLQPQHF. The CDR3 region has the DNA TGTGCCAGCAGCCAAGATCCAACAGTGACCCTACAGCCCCAGCATTTT.

This chain joins TRBV5-4 and TRBJ2-2, with D maybe TRBD2 (5 bases). V lost 1 base to trimming and J lost 0 bases, with 10 bases between them. The CDR3 is made up of 16 amino acids. Per germline, CDR1 SGHNT and CDR2 YYREEE (reference sequence). CDR3 in DNA: TGTGCCAGCAGCTTGTGGGGAGCTGCGAACACCGGGGAGCTGTTTTTT. Its translation is CASSLWGAANTGELFF.

V gene TRBV28 combines with J gene TRBJ2-7, with a tentative D call TRBD2 (6 bases). The CDR3 is 16 amino acids. Trimming left V 3 bases short and J 6 bases short, with 21 bases between. Germline assignment: CDR1 MDHEN and CDR2 SYDVKM. This CDR3 is CASSFRPAPRGSEQYF. The CDR3 nucleotides are TGTGCCAGCAGTTTCCGTCCGGCCCCCCGGGGGTCCGAGCAGTACTTC.

V usage is TRBV6-5 and J usage is TRBJ1-1; D perhaps matches TRBD1 (6 bases). V lost 7 bases, J lost 3 bases, and 18 bases lay in between. The CDR3 runs to 15 residues. Germline lookup yields CDR1 MNHEY and CDR2 SVGAGI. CDR3 DNA: TGTGCCAGCACCCTACGAACAGGGAGGGACACTGAAGCTTTCTTT. Translation: CASTLRTGRDTEAFF.

V gene TRBV5-6 combines with J gene TRBJ2-2; 11 bases agree with TRBD2. CDR1 SGHDT and CDR2 YYEEEE come from the germline V gene. The CDR3 length is 16 residues. After removal of 4 bases from V and 5 bases from J, the junction contained 7 bases not matched to a gene. The CDR3 here is CASSATSGSKTGELFF. The CDR3 nucleotides are TGTGCCAGCAGCGCAACTAGCGGGAGTAAGACCGGGGAGCTGTTTTTT.

The chain links TRBV19 to TRBJ1-4, with TRBD1 identical over 8 bases. V was pared by 7 bases and J by 1 base, with 8 bases of the junction left unmatched. CDR3 length equals 16 residues. Germline CDR1 LNHDA, CDR2 SQIVND (reference sequence). The CDR3 spells CASNKGQGRTNEKLFF. DNA of the CDR3: TGTGCCAGTAACAAAGGACAGGGAAGAACTAATGAAAAACTGTTTTTT.

The genes are TRBV15 and TRBJ2-2; 8 bases line up with TRBD1. CDR1 and CDR2 (germline): LNHNV, YYDKDF (reference sequence). This CDR3 is built from 15 residues. Unmatched junction bases numbered 6, after V lost 0 bases and J lost 9 bases. The DNA of the CDR3 is TGTGCCACCAGCAGAGAACTGACAGGGGATAGGGAGCTGTTTTTT. Encoded protein: CATSRELTGDRELFF.

The CDR3 DNA follows: TGTGCCAGCAGTGGACAGAGGTACTTCGGCACTGAAGCTTTCTTT. Amino acid sequence: CASSGQRYFGTEAFF. V usage is TRBV27 and J usage is TRBJ1-1; D might be TRBD1 (6 bases). The germline V and J ends were trimmed by 5 bases and 4 bases, with 17 bases remaining between them. Germline values: CDR1 MNHEY, CDR2 SMNVEV (reference sequence). The CDR3 consists of 15 residues.

This clone has more than one count but fewer than ten. The V and J genes are TRBV4-1 and TRBJ1-1; D is unclear. The ends were cut back, 4 bases at V and 4 bases at J, with 13 bases in the middle. The CDR3 has 14 residues. Germline V gene lookup returns CDR1 MGHRA and CDR2 YSYEKL. In DNA form, the CDR3 reads TGCGCCAGCAGCCTTGGCCCGGGGAGCACTGAAGCTTTCTTT. Translating gives CASSLGPGSTEAFF.

There are a few counts of this clone. The V call is TRBV7-9, the J call TRBJ2-7; D possibly corresponds to TRBD1 (5 bases). Per the germline V gene, CDR1 is SEHNR and CDR2 is FQNEAQ (reference sequence). V dropped 5 bases and J dropped 5 bases, with 16 bases sitting between them. This CDR3 contains 14 residues. This CDR3 reads CASSRNTQDHEQYF. The CDR3 DNA reads TGTGCCAGCAGCCGCAATACACAGGACCACGAGCAGTACTTC.

V usage is TRBV5-1 and J usage is TRBJ2-2, with a possible D match to TRBD1 (6 bases). The CDR3 is 15 amino acids. Germline CDR1 and CDR2: SGHRS and YFSETQ. V lost 6 bases, J lost 5 bases, and 17 bases lay in between. Here the CDR3 DNA reads TGCGCCAGCATCCCTCAGGGGCCATGGACCGGGGAGCTGTTTTTT. It specifies CASIPQGPWTGELFF.

The chain joins TRBV30 to TRBJ2-5, with D possibly being TRBD2 (5 bases). The germline gives CDR1 GTSNPN, CDR2 SVGIG (reference sequence). This CDR3 contains 14 residues. V lost 3 bases to trimming and J lost 14 bases, with 25 bases between them. The CDR3 loop reads CAWSDIVEGRRVYF. In DNA form, the CDR3 reads TGTGCCTGGAGCGATATAGTAGAGGGTCGCCGGGTTTACTTC.

The rearrangement uses TRBV6-6 and TRBJ1-4; no clear D. CDR1 is MNHNY, CDR2 SVGAGI, per germline (reference sequence). Trimming pared 2 bases from V and 5 bases from J, leaving 9 bases between. The CDR3 spans 14 residues. DNA of the CDR3: TGTGCCAGCAGTTACGGTGGCACGAATGAAAAACTGTTTTTT. Its translation is CASSYGGTNEKLFF.

This clone was seen only once. The chain joins TRBV28 to TRBJ2-7, with D tentatively TRBD2 (7 bases). The germline CDR1 and CDR2 sequences are MDHEN and SYDVKM. This CDR3 contains 14 residues. Trimming removed 3 bases from V and 6 bases from J, with 15 bases in between. The CDR3 DNA sequence: TGTGCCAGCAGTTTGAGGGGGGGTCTGGGCGAGCAGTACTTC. Its protein is CASSLRGGLGEQYF.

This chain connects TRBV20-1 to TRBJ1-6; 10 bases line up with TRBD1. The CDR3 contains 15 residues. The germline V gene encodes CDR1 DFQATT and CDR2 SNEGSKA (reference sequence). With 3 bases clipped from V and 7 bases from J, the junction kept 6 bases outside the gene matches. The CDR3 region has the DNA TGCAGTGCTAGTCTTACGGGACAGGGGAATTCACCCCTCCACTTT. Its translation is CSASLTGQGNSPLHF.

V is TRBV5-1 and J is TRBJ2-4; D may be TRBD1 (6 bases). This CDR3 is built from 16 residues. CDR1 SGHRS and CDR2 YFSETQ come from the germline V gene. With 2 bases removed from V and 8 bases from J, the gap between germline ends came to 20 bases. The CDR3 protein is CASSFRGDLERDIQYF. For the CDR3, the DNA is TGCGCCAGCAGCTTCAGGGGAGACCTCGAACGCGACATTCAGTACTTC. Based on the CDR3 plus reference TRBV5-1 and TRBJ2-4, the full variable domain is KAGVTQTPRYLIKTRGQQVTLSCSPISGHRSVSWYQQTPGQGLQFLFEYFSETQRNKGNFPGRFSGRQFSNSRSEMNVSTLELGDSALYLCASSFRGDLERDIQYFGAGTRLSVL.

The rearrangement uses TRBV30 and TRBJ2-1; 7 positions match TRBD1. Germline lookup yields CDR1 GTSNPN and CDR2 SVGIG (reference sequence). Trimming at V came to 3 bases and at J to 12 bases, leaving 8 bases not matched to a gene. The CDR3 length is 12 residues. CDR3 DNA: TGTGCCTGGAGCGTGGGACAGCCGATGCAGTTCTTC. Translating gives CAWSVGQPMQFF.

J is TRBJ1-1 and V is TRBV27, with 7 bases matching TRBD1. The V gene end was trimmed by 6 bases and the J gene end by 4 bases; junction bases not matched to a gene: 11. The CDR3 length is 15 residues. CDR1 and CDR2 from the germline V gene are MNHEY and SMNVEV (reference sequence). CDR3 loop: CASSERRGPGTEAFF. DNA of the CDR3: TGTGCCAGCAGCGAGAGGAGGGGGCCGGGCACTGAAGCTTTCTTT.

This clone has a single count. The V and J genes are TRBV2 and TRBJ1-1, with 9 nucleotides matching TRBD1. With V trimmed by 7 bases and J by 1 base, 4 bases remained unmatched. CDR1 and CDR2 (germline): SNHLY, FYNNEI. The CDR3 is made up of 14 amino acids. In nucleotides, the CDR3 is TGTGCCAGCAATCGACAGGGGGGGAACACTGAAGCTTTCTTT. Translated, it gives CASNRQGGNTEAFF.